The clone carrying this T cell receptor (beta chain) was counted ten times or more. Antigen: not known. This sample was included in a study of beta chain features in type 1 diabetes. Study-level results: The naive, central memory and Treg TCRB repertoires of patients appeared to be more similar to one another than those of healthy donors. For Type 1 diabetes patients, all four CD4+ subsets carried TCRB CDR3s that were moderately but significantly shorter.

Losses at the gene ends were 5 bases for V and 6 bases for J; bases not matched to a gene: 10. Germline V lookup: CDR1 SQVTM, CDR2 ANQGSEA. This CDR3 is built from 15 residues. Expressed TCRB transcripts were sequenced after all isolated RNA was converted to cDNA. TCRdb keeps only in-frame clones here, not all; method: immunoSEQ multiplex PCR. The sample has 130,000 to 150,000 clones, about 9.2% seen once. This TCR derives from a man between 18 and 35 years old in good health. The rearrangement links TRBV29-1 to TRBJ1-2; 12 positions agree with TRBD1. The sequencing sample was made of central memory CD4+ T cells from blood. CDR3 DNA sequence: TGCAGCGTTCTTTCCGGGACAGGGGGCGCGGATGGCTACACCTTC. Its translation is CSVLSGTGGADGYTF.